A selection of T cell receptor beta chains follows, all from one sample in a study of cytomegalovirus exposure and HLA in healthy donors. Profiled with immunoSEQ multiplex PCR; TCRdb holds only in-frame clones, not every one. The data show about 110,000 clones, and the top ten clones hold 0.45% to 0.6%. Input material: PBMCs. The source of these receptors is a man over 45 in good health and CMV-seronegative. Both conserved end residues are part of each CDR3. Each record gives: CDR3 protein, CDR3 DNA, D gene, V gene, J gene. D genes are given only for firm matches.

CDR3 protein: CASSFTGSGANVLTF
CDR3 DNA: TGCGCCAGCAGCTTTACAGGCTCTGGGGCCAACGTCCTGACTTTC
D gene: NA
V gene: TRBV5-1
J gene: TRBJ2-6

CDR3 protein: CASSFGRAYEQYF
CDR3 DNA: TGTGCCAGCAGCTTCGGCAGGGCCTACGAGCAGTACTTC
D gene: NA
V gene: TRBV5-4
J gene: TRBJ2-7

CDR3 protein: CASSPRQSMNTEAFF
CDR3 DNA: TGTGCCAGCTCACCCCGACAGAGCATGAACACTGAAGCTTTCTTT
D gene: NA
V gene: TRBV18
J gene: TRBJ1-1

CDR3 protein: CASSITQGANNEKLFF
CDR3 DNA: TGTGCCAGTAGTATAACCCAGGGGGCTAATAATGAAAAACTGTTTTTT
D gene: TRBD1
V gene: TRBV19
J gene: TRBJ1-4

CDR3 protein: CAISESKTARETQYF
CDR3 DNA: TGTGCCATCAGTGAGTCGAAGACAGCGAGGGAGACCCAGTACTTC
D gene: NA
V gene: TRBV10-3
J gene: TRBJ2-5

CDR3 protein: CASSAEISGNTIYF
CDR3 DNA: TGTGCCAGCAGCGCCGAGATCTCTGGAAACACCATATATTTT
D gene: NA
V gene: TRBV9
J gene: TRBJ1-3

CDR3 protein: CASSDSWRLNTEAFF
CDR3 DNA: TGTGCCAGCAGTGACTCGTGGCGGCTGAACACTGAAGCTTTCTTT
D gene: NA
V gene: TRBV6-4
J gene: TRBJ1-1

CDR3 protein: CASSQDLRAYGYTF
CDR3 DNA: TGCGCCAGCAGCCAAGACCTCAGGGCGTATGGCTACACCTTC
D gene: NA
V gene: TRBV4-3
J gene: TRBJ1-2

CDR3 protein: CASQQGDYGYTF
CDR3 DNA: TGTGCCAGCCAACAGGGGGACTATGGCTACACCTTC
D gene: TRBD1
V gene: TRBV6-5
J gene: TRBJ1-2

CDR3 protein: CASSQVPGGEENTQYF
CDR3 DNA: TGCGCCAGCAGCCAAGTCCCGGGAGGGGAAGAGAATACGCAGTATTTT
D gene: TRBD2
V gene: TRBV4-1
J gene: TRBJ2-3

CDR3 protein: CASSRDRDNEQFF
CDR3 DNA: TGCGCCAGCTCTCGGGACAGGGACAATGAGCAGTTCTTC
D gene: TRBD1
V gene: TRBV5-1
J gene: TRBJ2-1

CDR3 protein: CASSPGGQSKTQYF
CDR3 DNA: TGTGCCAGCAGCCCAGGGGGGCAGTCGAAGACCCAGTACTTC
D gene: NA
V gene: TRBV6-5
J gene: TRBJ2-5

CDR3 protein: CASNIWGVGTDTQYF
CDR3 DNA: TGTGCCAGCAATATATGGGGAGTCGGCACAGATACGCAGTATTTT
D gene: NA
V gene: TRBV6-6
J gene: TRBJ2-3

CDR3 protein: CAWSVGGGVTEAFF
CDR3 DNA: TGTGCCTGGAGTGTGGGGGGTGGGGTCACTGAAGCTTTCTTT
D gene: NA
V gene: TRBV30
J gene: TRBJ1-1

CDR3 protein: CASSQDFREDYGYTF
CDR3 DNA: TGCGCCAGCAGCCAAGACTTCAGGGAGGACTATGGCTACACCTTC
D gene: NA
V gene: TRBV4-3
J gene: TRBJ1-2

CDR3 protein: CASSYTRLVGEQFF
CDR3 DNA: TGTGCCAGCAGTTACACCAGACTAGTCGGTGAGCAGTTCTTC
D gene: NA
V gene: TRBV6-5
J gene: TRBJ2-1

CDR3 protein: CASSPGQGFGEKLFF
CDR3 DNA: TGTGCCAGCAGCCCGGGACAGGGGTTTGGTGAAAAACTGTTTTTT
D gene: TRBD1
V gene: TRBV2
J gene: TRBJ1-4

CDR3 protein: CASSLVSPEGAQYF
CDR3 DNA: TGTGCCAGCAGCTTAGTGTCGCCGGAAGGGGCCCAGTACTTC
D gene: NA
V gene: TRBV7-6
J gene: TRBJ2-5

CDR3 protein: CASSLELSNTGELFF
CDR3 DNA: TGTGCCAGCAGCTTAGAACTTTCGAACACCGGGGAGCTGTTTTTT
D gene: NA
V gene: TRBV7-6
J gene: TRBJ2-2

CDR3 protein: CASARGQETNEQFF
CDR3 DNA: TGTGCCAGCGCCAGGGGACAGGAGACAAATGAGCAGTTCTTC
D gene: TRBD1
V gene: TRBV9
J gene: TRBJ2-1

CDR3 protein: CARRYRAGRFSRETQYF
CDR3 DNA: TGTGCCAGAAGGTATCGGGCAGGGAGGTTTTCTCGAGAGACCCAGTACTTC
D gene: NA
V gene: TRBV7-5
J gene: TRBJ2-5

CDR3 protein: CARGGPEAFF
CDR3 DNA: TGCGCCAGGGGGGGTCCTGAAGCTTTCTTT
D gene: NA
V gene: TRBV23-1
J gene: TRBJ1-1

CDR3 protein: CASSWGGQGATTGELFF
CDR3 DNA: TGCGCCAGCAGCTGGGGGGGACAGGGGGCGACCACCGGGGAGCTGTTTTTT
D gene: TRBD1
V gene: TRBV5-1
J gene: TRBJ2-2

CDR3 protein: CASSPRQGTVYEQYF
CDR3 DNA: TGTGCCAGCAGCCCGCGACAGGGAACCGTCTACGAGCAGTACTTC
D gene: TRBD1
V gene: TRBV9
J gene: TRBJ2-7

CDR3 protein: CASSRTSGRDDEQFF
CDR3 DNA: TGTGCCAGCAGCCGGACTAGCGGGAGAGACGATGAGCAGTTCTTC
D gene: TRBD2
V gene: TRBV9
J gene: TRBJ2-1

CDR3 protein: CASSPRGREVVGETQYF
CDR3 DNA: TGTGCCAGCAGCCCCCGGGGGCGGGAGGTCGTTGGGGAGACCCAGTACTTC
D gene: TRBD2
V gene: TRBV7-3
J gene: TRBJ2-5

CDR3 protein: CASSENGISYEQYF
CDR3 DNA: TGTGCCAGCAGTGAAAACGGGATCTCCTACGAGCAGTACTTC
D gene: NA
V gene: TRBV6-1
J gene: TRBJ2-7

CDR3 protein: CASSLRLGWREGTDTQYF
CDR3 DNA: TGTGCCAGCAGCCTCCGACTCGGTTGGCGGGAGGGCACAGATACGCAGTATTTT
D gene: TRBD2
V gene: TRBV11-3
J gene: TRBJ2-3

CDR3 protein: CASRADNSNQPQHF
CDR3 DNA: TGTGCCAGCAGGGCGGACAATAGCAATCAGCCCCAGCATTTT
D gene: NA
V gene: TRBV6-5
J gene: TRBJ1-5